This TCR beta chain emerged from a study of CD8+CD57+ T cells in acquired aplastic anemia. Overall study: Quantities of DNA derived from sorted CD4+ and CD8+ cells averaged about 3.2 ug.

On this clonotype: A much larger clone lies one base from this, so it may be a read error.

Selection for sequencing was limited to patients who had shown CD8+CD57+ cell expansion by flow cytometry. CDR1 is GTSNPN and CDR2 is SVGIG in the germline V gene (reference sequence). Trimming took 3 bases from V and 2 from J, leaving 5 bases between them. This CDR3 has 12 residues. Investigators profiled TCR beta VDJ and CDR3 from genomic DNA template. From the reads, TCRdb called clonotypes with MiXCR, one entry per CDR3 protein. This table has 180,000 or so distinct CDR3 sequences, roughly 50% appearing once. The source is a human donor with aplastic anemia. The sequenced sample was sorted CD4+, CD8+, or CD8+CD57+ T cells (not recorded which) from PBMCs. This chain connects TRBV30 to TRBJ1-5; D ambiguous. The CDR3 is CAWSLGNQPQHF. The DNA of the CDR3 is TGTGCCTGGAGCTTAGGCAATCAGCCCCAGCATTTT. The complete variable domain, with remaining parts taken from reference TRBV30 and TRBJ1-5, reads SQTIHQWPATLVQPVGSPLSLECTVEGTSNPNLYWYRQAAGRGLQLLFYSVGIGQISSEVPQNLSASRPQDRQFILSSKKLLLSDSGFYLCAWSLGNQPQHFGDGTRLSIL.